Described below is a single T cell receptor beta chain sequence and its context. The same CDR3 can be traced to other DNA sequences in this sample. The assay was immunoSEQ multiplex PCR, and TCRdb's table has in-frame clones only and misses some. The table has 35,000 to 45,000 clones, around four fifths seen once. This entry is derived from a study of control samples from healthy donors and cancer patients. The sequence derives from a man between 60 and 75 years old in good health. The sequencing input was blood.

This CDR3 reads CASSPWGTKGTEAFF. The CDR3 DNA reads as TGTGCCAGCAGCCCTTGGGGAACAAAGGGGACTGAAGCTTTCTTT. The chain has TRBV7-2 and TRBJ1-1; D possibly corresponds to TRBD1 (5 bases). CDR3 length: 15 amino acids. Germline CDR1 reads SGHTA; CDR2 reads FQGNSA. Trimming left V 5 bases short and J 5 bases short, with 18 bases between.